This note documents a single T cell receptor (beta chain) sequence. The data are from a study of T cell changes during pregnancy in multiple sclerosis. Trimming removed 4 bases from V and 2 bases from J, with 11 bases in between. Germline CDR1 KGHSH, CDR2 LQKENI. The CDR3 is 14 residues long. Clones were sequenced by immunoSEQ multiplex PCR, and TCRdb holds only the in-frame ones, with some missing. The table shows about 92,000 clones, with more than 85% occurring only once. This clonotype was sampled from a female donor with multiple sclerosis, enrolled in a pregnancy study. The rearrangement links TRBV18 to TRBJ1-1, with D possibly matching TRBD1 (6 bases). The sample here was peripheral blood, taken in the first trimester of pregnancy. CDR3 residues: CASSRDTSNTEAFF. The CDR3 nucleotides read TGTGCCAGCTCACGGGACACTTCAAACACTGAAGCTTTCTTT.